Listed here is a single T cell receptor beta chain. J gave up 0 bases and V 0 bases, and 5 bases lay outside the gene matches. Germline assignment: CDR1 KGHSH and CDR2 LQKENI. This CDR3 has 17 residues. The data originate from a study of blood T cell repertoires in COVID-19. Study-wide context: Acute and convalescent COVID-19 samples came from the United States, Italy and Spain. PBMCs, B-cell-depleted T cells, or T cells provided the cDNA or gDNA that made up the material.

Per the authors' pipeline: Nucleated cell counts were estimated from reference gene primer amplification. TCRdb's table, derived via immunoSEQ multiplex PCR, lists solely in-frame clones and lacks some. The V and J calls and the clone size are those of that table, but D and trimming were determined from the DNA. The table includes 100,000 to 150,000 clones, 80% to 90% detected once. The TCR sequence derives from a human donor in a cohort sampled during active COVID-19. What was sequenced was peripheral blood. J is TRBJ2-5 and V is TRBV18; 9 positions agree with TRBD1. The CDR3 sequence is CASSPPLGQGNQETQYF. In DNA, the CDR3 is TGTGCCAGCTCACCACCGCTAGGACAGGGGAACCAAGAGACCCAGTACTTC.